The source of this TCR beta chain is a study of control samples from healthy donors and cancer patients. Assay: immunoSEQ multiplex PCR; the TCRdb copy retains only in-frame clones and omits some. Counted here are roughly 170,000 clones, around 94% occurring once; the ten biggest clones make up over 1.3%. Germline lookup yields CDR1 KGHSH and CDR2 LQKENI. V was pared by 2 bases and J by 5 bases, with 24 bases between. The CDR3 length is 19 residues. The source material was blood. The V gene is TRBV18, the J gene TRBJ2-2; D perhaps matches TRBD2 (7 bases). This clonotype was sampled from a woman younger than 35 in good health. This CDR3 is CASSPISLAGAPLTGELFF. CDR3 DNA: TGTGCCAGCTCACCAATTTCCCTCGCGGGGGCTCCCCTAACCGGGGAGCTGTTTTTT.